The 31 T cell receptor beta chains presented below share a single source sample, sequenced in a study of cytomegalovirus exposure and HLA in healthy donors. Profiled with immunoSEQ multiplex PCR; TCRdb holds only in-frame clones, not every one. This sample has 230,000 or so clones, with around 88% found just once. Sequencing was carried out using PBMCs. Source of these receptors: a woman aged 18-30 years in good health and CMV-seronegative.

The J gene is TRBJ1-4, the V gene TRBV19, with D maybe TRBD1 (5 bases). The CDR3 consists of 15 residues. Looked up from germline, CDR1 is LNHDA and CDR2 is SQIVND (reference sequence). Trimming took off 4 bases at V and 7 bases at J, with 16 bases between the two ends. The DNA for the CDR3 is TGTGCCAGTAGTAGGGACTCCCCGCGGAGTGAAAAACTGTTTTTT. As protein: CASSRDSPRSEKLFF.

The V gene is TRBV28, the J gene TRBJ1-1, with TRBD1 matching over 9 bases. J was trimmed by 5 bases and V by 6 bases; bases with no gene match: 7. The CDR3 has 14 residues. Germline CDR1 MDHEN, CDR2 SYDVKM. The DNA for the CDR3 is TGTGCCAGCAGCCCGGACAGGGGAGGGACTGAAGCTTTCTTT. Translated: CASSPDRGGTEAFF.

The chain employs TRBV4-2 and TRBJ2-3, with 8 bases aligning to TRBD2. This CDR3 has 16 amino acids. Germline loops: CDR1 LGHNA, CDR2 YNFKEQ. V shed 0 bases and J 1 base; nucleotides not matched to a gene: 3. In DNA form, the CDR3 reads TGTGCCAGCAGCCAAGAACAAGCGGGGGGCACAGATACGCAGTATTTT. This translates into CASSQEQAGGTDTQYF.

This rearrangement joins TRBV10-3 to TRBJ2-5; D unclear. CDR3 length: 11 residues. V gave up 10 bases and J gave up 3 bases, with 9 bases separating them. The V gene's germline CDR1 is ENHRY and CDR2 SYGVKD. CDR3 DNA sequence: TGTGCCACCTTATCGGAAGAGACCCAGTACTTC. It specifies CATLSEETQYF.

CDR3 protein: CASSAGTGRSGYTF. Here the CDR3 DNA reads TGTGCCAGCAGCGCCGGGACAGGGAGGAGCGGCTACACCTTC. This chain uses TRBV9 with TRBJ1-2; the match to TRBD1 covers 9 bases. V dropped 3 bases and J dropped 8; count of bases not matched to a gene: 8. From germline, CDR1 is SGDLS and CDR2 YYNGEE. This CDR3 comprises 14 residues.

The chain is built from TRBV6-1 and TRBJ2-1; D is possibly TRBD2 (6 bases). Deletions cut 4 bases from V and 3 bases from J, with 16 bases between. CDR1 and CDR2 from the germline V gene are MNHNS and SASEGT. The CDR3 consists of 16 residues. DNA for the CDR3: TGTGCCAGCAGTGCCATCGTGGCGGGAAGCTACAATGAGCAGTTCTTC. Amino acids: CASSAIVAGSYNEQFF.

This chain joins TRBV7-9 and TRBJ2-1, with D unresolved. The CDR3 is 14 amino acids. V was shortened by 1 base and J by 6 bases, with 10 bases between the two germline ends. The germline V gene encodes CDR1 SEHNR and CDR2 FQNEAQ (reference sequence). For the CDR3, the DNA is TGTGCCAGCAGCTTAGGAGGCCGATTCAATGAGCAGTTCTTC. Translated, it gives CASSLGGRFNEQFF.

This sequence joins TRBV5-1 and TRBJ2-7; 7 nucleotides match TRBD1. The CDR3 covers 13 residues. Germline CDR1 is SGHRS and CDR2 is YFSETQ. V lost 4 bases to trimming and J lost 1 base; unmatched junction nucleotides: 2. DNA of the CDR3: TGCGCCAGCAGCGACAGGGAATCCTACGAGCAGTACTTC. This gives the protein CASSDRESYEQYF.

The chain joins TRBV15 to TRBJ2-3, with a tentative D call TRBD2 (6 bases). Germline CDR1 reads LNHNV; CDR2 reads YYDKDF (reference sequence). Trimming stripped 2 bases from V and 6 bases from J, with 21 bases between. This CDR3 is built from 17 residues. CDR3 nucleotides: TGTGCCACCAGCAGACGGGTGGGACTTCGAGGGGCGGATACGCAGTATTTT. This gives the protein CATSRRVGLRGADTQYF.

The CDR3 region has the DNA TGTGCCACCAGCGCGCGGCGCACCAGCGGTTCCTACAATGAGCAGTTCTTC. Translation gives CATSARRTSGSYNEQFF. The chain has TRBV15 and TRBJ2-1; tentatively, D is TRBD2 (5 bases). Germline V gene sequence: CDR1 LNHNV, CDR2 YYDKDF (reference sequence). This CDR3 region has 17 residues. V was trimmed by 5 bases and J by 1 base, leaving 18 bases between them.

The chain joins TRBV28 to TRBJ2-7, with 12 bases aligning to TRBD2. V shed 6 bases and J 6 bases; nucleotides not matched to a gene: 15. Germline CDR1 reads MDHEN; CDR2 reads SYDVKM. This CDR3 is 17 amino acids long. CDR3 region: CASSHPRTSGKLREQYF. The CDR3 DNA is TGTGCCAGCAGCCATCCACGGACTAGCGGGAAACTACGCGAGCAGTACTTC.

The chain uses TRBV14 and TRBJ2-3; 9 bases match TRBD1. This CDR3 has 12 amino acids. Trimming took 3 bases from V and 11 from J; bases not matched to a gene: 3. Germline assignment: CDR1 SGHDN and CDR2 FVKESK. The CDR3 DNA reads as TGTGCCAGCAGCCATCCGGGACAGGGGCAGTATTTT. Translating it yields CASSHPGQGQYF.

CDR3 region: CASSYTGAQETQYF. DNA of the CDR3: TGTGCCAGCAGTTACACAGGGGCGCAGGAGACCCAGTACTTC. The rearrangement uses TRBV2 and TRBJ2-5, with 7 bases fitting TRBD1. J lost 5 bases, V lost 5 bases, and 8 bases had no gene match. CDR1 and CDR2 from the germline V gene are SNHLY and FYNNEI. The CDR3 contains 14 residues.

V is TRBV13 and J is TRBJ1-5; 8 nucleotides line up with TRBD1. Germline lookup yields CDR1 PRHDT and CDR2 FYEKMQ (reference sequence). V lost 2 bases to trimming and J lost 3 bases; unmatched junction nucleotides: 6. CDR3 length equals 16 residues. The CDR3 protein is CASSLRRRGPNQPQHF. Here the CDR3 DNA reads TGTGCCAGCAGCTTAAGGCGCAGGGGGCCCAATCAGCCCCAGCATTTT.

By sample fraction, this clone is medium-sized. Other DNA variants within this sample encode the same CDR3. The chain has TRBV29-1 and TRBJ2-5, with a possible D match to TRBD2 (5 bases). Germline V gene data show CDR1 as SQVTM and CDR2 as ANQGSEA. Trimming removed 3 bases at V and 1 base at J, with 9 bases between. The CDR3 runs 13 residues. DNA of the CDR3: TGCAGCGTTGACGGAGGACTCCAAGAGACCCAGTACTTC. Protein product: CSVDGGLQETQYF.

Here the CDR3 DNA reads TGTGCCAGCAGCCAAGCGGGATGGGACACCGGGGAGCTGTTTTTT. This codes for CASSQAGWDTGELFF. The chain couples TRBV4-2 to TRBJ2-2; weak D call: TRBD2 (5 bases). The CDR3 sequence is 15 residues long. V lost 1 base and J lost 3, with 9 bases in between. Germline V gene data show CDR1 as LGHNA and CDR2 as YNFKEQ.

This chain joins TRBV4-1 and TRBJ2-7, with 8 positions matching TRBD1. The CDR3 runs to 15 residues. The J segment lost 2 bases and the V segment lost 6 bases, leaving 9 bases of the junction unmatched. Germline CDR1 reads MGHRA; CDR2 reads YSYEKL. The CDR3 spells CASRETGEGPYEQYF. CDR3 in DNA: TGCGCCAGCAGGGAGACAGGGGAAGGGCCCTACGAGCAGTACTTC.

The chain employs TRBV4-1 and TRBJ2-1, with 14 bases matching TRBD2. Germline CDR1 is MGHRA and CDR2 is YSYEKL. The length of the CDR3 is 16 residues. Losses at the gene ends were 2 bases for V and 5 bases for J; bases not matched to a gene: 2. The chain's CDR3 is CASSQRLAGGHNEQFF. The CDR3 DNA follows: TGCGCCAGCAGCCAACGACTAGCGGGAGGGCACAATGAGCAGTTCTTC.

The genes are TRBV28 and TRBJ1-5, with D perhaps TRBD1 (5 bases). Per germline, CDR1 MDHEN and CDR2 SYDVKM. Trimming shortened V by 3 bases and J by 3 bases, and 15 bases separated the two germline ends. This CDR3 has 16 amino acids. Here the CDR3 reads CASSFVPRQFNQPQHF. In DNA, the CDR3 is TGTGCCAGCAGTTTCGTGCCCCGACAGTTCAATCAGCCCCAGCATTTT.

This chain uses TRBV18 with TRBJ2-7, with 8 nucleotides matching TRBD1. Trimming cost V 3 bases and J 2 bases; bases outside gene matches: 9. Germline CDR1 and CDR2: KGHSH and LQKENI. The CDR3 is 16 residues long. CDR3 sequence (DNA): TGTGCCAGCTCACCGCTAACCCGGACAGGGACCTACGAGCAGTACTTC. Its protein is CASSPLTRTGTYEQYF. Variable domain in full (rest from reference TRBV18 and TRBJ2-7): NAGVMQNPRHLVRRRGQEARLRCSPMKGHSHVYWYRQLPEEGLKFMVYLQKENIIDESGMPKERFSAEFPKEGPSILRIQQVVRGDSAAYFCASSPLTRTGTYEQYFGPGTRLTVT.

The chain recombines TRBV2 with TRBJ1-1; D unresolved. CDR1 and CDR2 (germline): SNHLY, FYNNEI. Trimming removed 10 bases from V and 5 bases from J, with 20 bases in between. The CDR3 totals 14 residues. Written as DNA, the CDR3 is TGTGCCACCGATTCGGGAGGAGGAGGGACTGAAGCTTTCTTT. Its protein is CATDSGGGGTEAFF.

V and J are TRBV11-2 and TRBJ1-4, with TRBD1 identical over 8 bases. The CDR3 contains 17 residues. Per germline, CDR1 SGHAT and CDR2 FQNNGV. V shed 1 base, J shed 7 bases, and the junction held 11 bases outside the gene matches. CDR3 nucleotides: TGTGCCAGCAGCTTAGGCTCAAGAGGACAGGGACTTGAAAAACTGTTTTTT. Translated, it gives CASSLGSRGQGLEKLFF. Combining the CDR3 with reference TRBV11-2 and TRBJ1-4 gives the whole variable domain EAGVAQSPRYKIIEKRQSVAFWCNPISGHATLYWYQQILGQGPKLLIQFQNNGVVDDSQLPKDRFSAERLKGVDSTLKIQPAKLEDSAVYLCASSLGSRGQGLEKLFFGSGTQLSVL.

Remarks on this clone: It may be a read error: a sequence one base away is much more abundant. V and J are TRBV6-5 and TRBJ1-2; no clear D. CDR1 is MNHEY and CDR2 is SVGAGI in the germline V gene. The CDR3 sequence is 13 residues long. The V end was cut by 0 bases, the J end by 3 bases, with 5 bases between. The DNA of the CDR3 is TGTGCCAGCAGTTACTCGATAGACTATGGCTACACCTTC. The encoded protein is CASSYSIDYGYTF.

The gene calls are TRBV2 and TRBJ2-2; D is ambiguous. The germline V gene encodes CDR1 SNHLY and CDR2 FYNNEI. This CDR3 has 17 amino acids. With 6 bases removed from V and 4 bases from J, the gap between germline ends came to 21 bases. The CDR3 bases are TGTGCCAGCAGACGACGGGTGACCTCCTCGGGCACCGGGGAGCTGTTTTTT. Translation gives CASRRRVTSSGTGELFF.

V usage is TRBV27 and J usage is TRBJ2-3, with TRBD1 identical over 9 bases. Germline CDR1 and CDR2: MNHEY and SMNVEV (reference sequence). V gave up 7 bases and J gave up 5 bases; unmatched junction bases: 10. The CDR3 length is 15 residues. CDR3 region: CASNYARTGEDTQYF. In nucleotides, the CDR3 is TGTGCCAGCAATTATGCCAGGACAGGGGAAGATACGCAGTATTTT.

This chain uses TRBV10-3 with TRBJ2-3; the D gene is possibly TRBD2 (6 bases). In germline, CDR1 is ENHRY, CDR2 SYGVKD. This CDR3 spans 13 amino acids. V was pared by 4 bases and J by 3 bases, with 8 bases between. The CDR3 loop is CAISAGTTDTQYF. The CDR3 DNA is TGTGCCATCAGTGCTGGGACTACAGATACGCAGTATTTT.

This chain joins TRBV4-1 and TRBJ2-2, with 9 bases matching TRBD2. V shed 1 base and J 3 bases; nucleotides not matched to a gene: 12. This CDR3 has 19 residues. Germline lookup yields CDR1 MGHRA and CDR2 YSYEKL. The CDR3 DNA sequence: TGCGCCAGCAGCCAAGGACTAGCGGCATCATTTACTTACACCGGGGAGCTGTTTTTT. Translation gives CASSQGLAASFTYTGELFF.

V usage is TRBV28 and J usage is TRBJ2-1; 7 nucleotides agree with TRBD2. This CDR3 region has 16 residues. Trimming removed 5 bases from V and 6 bases from J; junction bases left unmatched: 13. Germline CDR1 and CDR2: MDHEN and SYDVKM. The CDR3 protein is CASSLPPGGSVNEQFF. CDR3 DNA: TGTGCCAGCAGTCTCCCCCCGGGCGGGAGTGTCAATGAGCAGTTCTTC.

V and J are TRBV5-1 and TRBJ2-4; 9 bases map to TRBD2. From germline, CDR1 is SGHRS and CDR2 YFSETQ. V lost 0 bases to trimming and J lost 0 bases; unmatched junction nucleotides: 16. The length of the CDR3 is 21 residues. This CDR3 reads CASSLEGRASGNRAAKNIQYF. For the CDR3, the DNA is TGCGCCAGCAGCTTGGAGGGTAGGGCTAGCGGGAATCGTGCAGCCAAAAACATTCAGTACTTC.

The J gene is TRBJ1-1, the V gene TRBV5-1, with TRBD1 matching over 7 bases. From germline, CDR1 is SGHRS and CDR2 YFSETQ. There are 18 residues in the CDR3. V dropped 4 bases and J dropped 1; count of bases not matched to a gene: 16. The CDR3 sequence is CASSATGQEELGNTEAFF. Here the CDR3 DNA reads TGCGCCAGCAGCGCTACCGGACAGGAGGAACTGGGGAACACTGAAGCTTTCTTT.

The rearrangement links TRBV11-2 to TRBJ2-7; 7 bases align to TRBD2. This CDR3 spans 14 amino acids. The V gene end was trimmed by 1 base and the J gene end by 2 bases; junction bases not matched to a gene: 2. Germline assignment: CDR1 SGHAT and CDR2 FQNNGV. This CDR3 is CASSLGGSAYEQYF. In nucleotides, the CDR3 is TGTGCCAGCAGCTTAGGCGGGAGCGCCTACGAGCAGTACTTC.